Shown below are 13 T cell receptor beta chains from a single sample sequenced in a study of T cell changes during pregnancy in multiple sclerosis. This table comes from immunoSEQ multiplex PCR, and its TCRdb copy is limited to in-frame clones, with some not included. Of approximately 79,000 clones in the sample, about 92% are singletons; the top ten hold 0.2% to 0.25%. The sequences come from CD4+ T cells from peripheral blood mononuclear cells, collected before pregnancy. The source is a female donor with multiple sclerosis, enrolled in a pregnancy study.

This rearrangement joins TRBV7-6 to TRBJ1-6; TRBD1 is a possible D gene (5 bases). The germline CDR1 and CDR2 sequences are SGHVS and FNYEAQ. This CDR3 contains 15 residues. Deletions cut 3 bases from V and 8 bases from J, with 14 bases between. The CDR3 is CASSFLDSPDSPLHF. DNA of the CDR3: TGTGCCAGCAGCTTCCTTGACAGCCCGGATTCACCCCTCCACTTT.

This rearrangement joins TRBV5-6 to TRBJ2-5; D gene ambiguous. This CDR3 has 13 residues. V shed 2 bases and J shed 5 bases, with 10 bases lying between them. The V gene's germline CDR1 is SGHDT and CDR2 YYEEEE. The CDR3 loop is CASSFQIVETQYF. The DNA of the CDR3 is TGTGCCAGCAGCTTCCAGATTGTGGAGACCCAGTACTTC.

The chain joins TRBV7-7 to TRBJ2-1, with 15 bases aligning to TRBD2. Germline V lookup: CDR1 SSHAT, CDR2 FNYEAQ (reference sequence). J was trimmed by 4 bases and V by 5 bases; bases with no gene match: 9. The CDR3 runs 18 residues. The CDR3 nucleotides are TGTGCCAGCAGCCCTGGACTAGCGGGAGGGCCAGGATACAATGAGCAGTTCTTC. Its protein is CASSPGLAGGPGYNEQFF.

This clone occurred once. V is TRBV7-2 and J is TRBJ2-1; 10 bases agree with TRBD1. Germline V gene data show CDR1 as SGHTA and CDR2 as FQGNSA. V was clipped by 4 bases and J by 4 bases; unmatched bases: 4. CDR3 length equals 15 residues. CDR3 in DNA: TGTGCCAGCAGCTCGGACAGGGGGGCTTACAATGAGCAGTTCTTC. Translation gives CASSSDRGAYNEQFF.

There are a few counts of this clone. The chain employs TRBV7-9 and TRBJ2-2; 8 nucleotides align to TRBD1. CDR1 and CDR2 (germline): SEHNR, FQNEAQ (reference sequence). Unmatched junction bases numbered 12, after V lost 5 bases and J lost 7 bases. This CDR3 is 16 amino acids long. The DNA of the CDR3 is TGTGCCAGCAGCCTACTTGTTGGACAGGGAGTCGGGGAGCTGTTTTTT. This sequence encodes CASSLLVGQGVGELFF.

The rearrangement uses TRBV9 and TRBJ1-1, with TRBD1 as a possible D gene (5 bases). The CDR3 runs 15 residues. The germline V and J ends were trimmed by 4 bases and 6 bases, with 19 bases remaining between them. Germline V lookup: CDR1 SGDLS, CDR2 YYNGEE. CDR3 in amino acids: CASSTQPSGKPEAFF. CDR3 DNA sequence: TGTGCCAGCAGCACTCAACCCTCAGGGAAACCTGAAGCTTTCTTT.

The chain has TRBV2 and TRBJ1-1; 9 bases map to TRBD1. V lost 6 bases and J lost 11; bases outside the gene matches: 13. Looked up from germline, CDR1 is SNHLY and CDR2 is FYNNEI. This CDR3 is built from 14 residues. CDR3 bases: TGTGCCAGCAGGAAAGGACAGGGGTCGCGGCAGGCTTTCTTT. It is translated as CASRKGQGSRQAFF.

The chain employs TRBV6-1 and TRBJ1-2; D perhaps matches TRBD1 (5 bases). CDR3 length: 15 amino acids. In germline, CDR1 is MNHNS, CDR2 SASEGT. With 3 bases removed from V and 5 bases from J, the gap between germline ends came to 16 bases. The CDR3 nucleotides are TGTGCCAGCAGTGATTTTCCCACAGGAAGATATGGCTACACCTTC. Its translation is CASSDFPTGRYGYTF.

The chain is built from TRBV7-2 and TRBJ2-3; tentative D call: TRBD2 (6 bases). The CDR3 is 15 amino acids. Looked up from germline, CDR1 is SGHTA and CDR2 is FQGNSA. The germline V and J ends were trimmed by 4 bases and 0 bases, with 11 bases remaining between them. The CDR3 is CASSSGGTSTDTQYF. DNA for the CDR3: TGTGCCAGCAGCTCAGGAGGGACTAGCACAGATACGCAGTATTTT.

This clone occurred a few times. This chain connects TRBV4-2 to TRBJ2-3; 8 bases map to TRBD2. J lost 0 bases, V lost 0 bases, and 2 bases had no gene match. Germline V gene lookup returns CDR1 LGHNA and CDR2 YNFKEQ. The CDR3 runs 16 residues. CDR3 nucleotides: TGTGCCAGCAGCCAAGACTCTAGCGGGAGCACAGATACGCAGTATTTT. This encodes CASSQDSSGSTDTQYF.

The chain has TRBV7-2 and TRBJ2-7; a weak D match, TRBD2 (6 bases). Germline CDR1 SGHTA, CDR2 FQGNSA. The CDR3 has 14 amino acids. Deletions cut 3 bases from V and 7 bases from J, with 16 bases between. CDR3 DNA: TGTGCCAGCAGCTTGGGAGGACCGATGGGAGAGCAGTACTTC. This translates into CASSLGGPMGEQYF.

V gene TRBV2 combines with J gene TRBJ2-2, with 9 bases lining up with TRBD2. The germline V gene encodes CDR1 SNHLY and CDR2 FYNNEI. The CDR3 contains 16 residues. With 4 bases clipped from V and 4 bases from J, the junction kept 7 bases outside the gene matches. DNA for the CDR3: TGTGCCAGCAGTGCCTCGCGGGGGGGCGGCACCGGGGAGCTGTTTTTT. This translates into CASSASRGGGTGELFF.

This chain uses TRBV30 with TRBJ2-2; the D gene is possibly TRBD2 (5 bases). The germline V gene has CDR1 GTSNPN and CDR2 SVGIG (reference sequence). V lost 0 bases and J lost 6, with 11 bases in between. The CDR3 has 14 amino acids. The CDR3 loop is CAWSVLKGAGELFF. The DNA of the CDR3 is TGTGCCTGGAGTGTACTGAAGGGAGCCGGGGAGCTGTTTTTT.